The 18 T cell receptor beta chains reported below all come from one sample, sequenced in a study of shared clonotypes between healthy human individuals. Sequenced by immunoSEQ multiplex PCR; TCRdb stores in-frame clones only, minus some. In the table there are roughly 2.5 million clones, approximately 92% of which are singletons. Specimen: naive CD4+ T cells sorted from blood. The subset denotes: CD45RA+ positively selected. These TCRs come from a man between 18 and 29 years old in good health.

V usage is TRBV10-3 and J usage is TRBJ2-7; 8 bases map to TRBD1. The ends lost 0 bases at V and 7 bases at J; junction bases unmatched: 2. Germline V gene sequence: CDR1 ENHRY, CDR2 SYGVKD. CDR3 length equals 13 residues. CDR3 coding DNA: TGTGCCATCAGTGAGTCGCGACAGGGGGAGCAGTACTTC. This encodes CAISESRQGEQYF.

The rearrangement joins TRBV5-4 to TRBJ1-4; 8 nucleotides align to TRBD1. V lost 3 bases, J lost 11 bases, and 6 bases stayed unmatched. The CDR3 is 13 residues long. The germline CDR1 and CDR2 sequences are SGHNT and YYREEE (reference sequence). CDR3 coding DNA: TGTGCCAGCAGCTCTATGACAGGGGACAAACTGTTTTTT. Residues: CASSSMTGDKLFF.

The chain is built from TRBV5-4 and TRBJ2-5, with D perhaps TRBD2 (5 bases). Germline CDR1 is SGHNT and CDR2 is YYREEE (reference sequence). The CDR3 runs 14 residues. Trimming shortened V by 6 bases and J by 2 bases, and 14 bases separated the two germline ends. The CDR3 sequence: CASTPSGRQETQYF. CDR3 nucleotides: TGTGCCAGCACCCCGTCGGGGAGACAAGAGACCCAGTACTTC. Using reference TRBV5-4 and TRBJ2-5 for the parts outside the CDR3, the full variable domain is ETGVTQSPTHLIKTRGQQVTLRCSSQSGHNTVSWYQQALGQGPQFIFQYYREEENGRGNFPPRFSGLQFPNYSSELNVNALELDDSALYLCASTPSGRQETQYFGPGTRLLVL.

Turning to this clone: Other DNA sequences in this specimen translate into the identical CDR3. The chain carries TRBV18 and TRBJ1-3; D remains ambiguous. The CDR3 covers 12 residues. Germline assignment: CDR1 KGHSH and CDR2 LQKENI. V was shortened by 3 bases and J by 4 bases, with 4 bases between the two germline ends. The CDR3 protein is CASSPKGNTIYF. CDR3 coding DNA: TGTGCCAGCTCACCTAAGGGAAACACCATATATTTT.

The chain is built from TRBV5-1 and TRBJ2-7; 7 nucleotides agree with TRBD1. CDR1 and CDR2 from the germline V gene are SGHRS and YFSETQ. The CDR3 consists of 13 residues. J was trimmed by 2 bases and V by 4 bases; bases with no gene match: 3. The CDR3 spells CASSGTDPYEQYF. CDR3 coding DNA: TGCGCCAGCAGCGGGACAGACCCCTACGAGCAGTACTTC. The full variable domain, in which reference TRBV5-1 and TRBJ2-7 provide the parts outside the CDR3, is KAGVTQTPRYLIKTRGQQVTLSCSPISGHRSVSWYQQTPGQGLQFLFEYFSETQRNKGNFPGRFSGRQFSNSRSEMNVSTLELGDSALYLCASSGTDPYEQYFGPGTRLTVT.

V is TRBV5-1 and J is TRBJ1-6, with TRBD1 matching 7 bases. Germline CDR1 and CDR2: SGHRS and YFSETQ. The trim removed 0 bases at V and 0 bases at J, leaving 9 bases unmatched. This CDR3 has 19 residues. CDR3 sequence: CASSLVGQGVHSYNSPLHF. The CDR3 DNA is TGCGCCAGCAGCTTGGTGGGTCAGGGGGTACACTCCTATAATTCACCCCTCCACTTT.

The CDR3 here is CASSVDRAAYNEQFF. The DNA for the CDR3 is TGTGCCAGCAGCGTAGACAGGGCCGCTTACAATGAGCAGTTCTTC. V is TRBV9 and J is TRBJ2-1; D is perhaps TRBD1 (6 bases). This CDR3 region has 15 residues. V was cut by 0 bases and J by 4 bases, with 11 bases left in between. The germline V gene encodes CDR1 SGDLS and CDR2 YYNGEE.

This chain uses TRBV7-9 with TRBJ1-1; 7 bases map to TRBD1. The CDR3 consists of 13 residues. Germline trimming cut 0 bases from V and 10 bases from J; bases unmatched to any gene: 5. The germline CDR1 and CDR2 sequences are SEHNR and FQNEAQ (reference sequence). The CDR3 spells CASSLAGQFGAFF. For the CDR3, the DNA is TGTGCCAGCAGCTTAGCGGGACAGTTCGGAGCTTTCTTT.

The chain carries TRBV13 and TRBJ2-7; D is unresolved. Germline V gene lookup returns CDR1 PRHDT and CDR2 FYEKMQ (reference sequence). The germline V and J ends were trimmed by 0 bases and 1 base, with 7 bases remaining between them. The CDR3 length is 14 residues. CDR3 sequence reads: CASSLGIQSYEQYF. The DNA of the CDR3 is TGTGCCAGCAGCTTAGGAATTCAATCCTACGAGCAGTACTTC.

This clone came up once. V is TRBV18 and J is TRBJ1-2, with D unclear. The CDR3 has 15 residues. Germline lookup yields CDR1 KGHSH and CDR2 LQKENI. Deletions cut 5 bases from V and 4 bases from J, with 17 bases between. CDR3 sequence reads: CASSESSDWSYGYTF. The CDR3 DNA follows: TGTGCCAGCTCAGAAAGCTCGGACTGGAGCTATGGCTACACCTTC.

This rearrangement joins TRBV2 to TRBJ1-1, with D possibly TRBD1 on 5 matching bases. CDR3 length: 14 amino acids. Germline CDR1 is SNHLY and CDR2 is FYNNEI. V lost 4 bases, J lost 0 bases, and 9 bases lay in between. The CDR3 region is CASSGGKMNTEAFF. In DNA, the CDR3 is TGTGCCAGCAGTGGGGGCAAAATGAACACTGAAGCTTTCTTT.

This chain connects TRBV6-5 to TRBJ2-1, with 9 bases lining up with TRBD1. The trim removed 5 bases at V and 15 bases at J, leaving 14 bases unmatched. This CDR3 is built from 14 residues. The germline gives CDR1 MNHEY, CDR2 SVGAGI. The CDR3 DNA reads TGTGCCAGCAGTGGCTCGAGGACAGGGGTTGGGTGGTTCTTC. Its translation: CASSGSRTGVGWFF.

The J gene is TRBJ2-6, the V gene TRBV11-2; tentatively, D is TRBD1 or TRBD2 (6 bases each). The V end was cut by 8 bases, the J end by 3 bases, with 20 bases between. Germline V gives CDR1 SGHAT, CDR2 FQNNGV. The CDR3 has 17 amino acids. In DNA, the CDR3 is TGTGCCAGCGGCCCATTGGCAGGGGAGGATGGGGCCAACGTCCTGACTTTC. It specifies CASGPLAGEDGANVLTF.

The rearrangement joins TRBV30 to TRBJ1-5; no reliable D call. CDR3 length: 13 amino acids. Germline V gives CDR1 GTSNPN, CDR2 SVGIG (reference sequence). The V end was cut by 0 bases, the J end by 5 bases, with 8 bases between. The CDR3 region has the DNA TGTGCCTGGAGTGTAGGGTACCATCAGCCCCAGCATTTT. Translating gives CAWSVGYHQPQHF.

The rearrangement uses TRBV19 and TRBJ2-3; TRBD2 agrees at 8 bases. This CDR3 spans 17 amino acids. V lost 4 bases, J lost 4 bases, and 13 bases stayed unmatched. Germline V gene data show CDR1 as LNHDA and CDR2 as SQIVND (reference sequence). CDR3 residues: CASSTPRTSLPADTQYF. The CDR3 coding sequence is TGTGCCAGTAGTACCCCGAGGACTAGCCTGCCAGCAGATACGCAGTATTTT.

The chain joins TRBV6-1 to TRBJ1-2; D gene uncertain. CDR3 length: 13 residues. V lost 0 bases and J lost 5, with 7 bases in between. Germline assignment: CDR1 MNHNS and CDR2 SASEGT. The CDR3: CASSEAPQYGYTF. DNA of the CDR3: TGTGCCAGCAGTGAAGCGCCACAGTATGGCTACACCTTC.

The chain employs TRBV6-1 and TRBJ2-7, with 7 positions matching TRBD1. J gave up 2 bases and V 2 bases, and 6 bases lay outside the gene matches. The CDR3 runs to 15 residues. Germline lookup yields CDR1 MNHNS and CDR2 SASEGT. In DNA, the CDR3 is TGTGCCAGCAGTGAACCGGGACAGCCCCCCTACGAGCAGTACTTC. This translates into CASSEPGQPPYEQYF.

The chain is built from TRBV10-3 and TRBJ1-1; 8 bases are a match to TRBD1. The V segment lost 6 bases and the J segment 6 bases; nucleotides outside the gene matches: 9. This CDR3 spans 14 amino acids. The germline V gene has CDR1 ENHRY and CDR2 SYGVKD. The CDR3 loop reads CAISEYGQGSEAFF. The CDR3 DNA reads TGTGCCATCAGCGAATACGGACAGGGCTCTGAAGCTTTCTTT.